What follows describes a single T cell receptor (beta chain). This sample is drawn from a study of blood T cell repertoires in COVID-19. Across the whole study: From T cells, B-cell-depleted T cells, or PBMCs came the material, which was cDNA or gDNA.

The V end lost 5 bases, the J end lost 3 bases, and 10 bases lay between the germline ends. From germline, CDR1 is GTSNPN and CDR2 SVGIG (reference sequence). This CDR3 contains 13 residues. Sequenced by immunoSEQ multiplex PCR; TCRdb stores in-frame clones only, minus some. The sample records approximately 140,000 clones, around 91% being singletons. Material for sequencing was peripheral blood. This receptor was obtained from a young man with COVID-19, enrolled during active disease. The chain joins TRBV30 to TRBJ2-2, with a possible D match to TRBD2 (5 bases). CDR3 residues: CAWRWTYTGELFF. In nucleotides, the CDR3 is TGTGCCTGGCGATGGACTTACACCGGGGAGCTGTTTTTT.